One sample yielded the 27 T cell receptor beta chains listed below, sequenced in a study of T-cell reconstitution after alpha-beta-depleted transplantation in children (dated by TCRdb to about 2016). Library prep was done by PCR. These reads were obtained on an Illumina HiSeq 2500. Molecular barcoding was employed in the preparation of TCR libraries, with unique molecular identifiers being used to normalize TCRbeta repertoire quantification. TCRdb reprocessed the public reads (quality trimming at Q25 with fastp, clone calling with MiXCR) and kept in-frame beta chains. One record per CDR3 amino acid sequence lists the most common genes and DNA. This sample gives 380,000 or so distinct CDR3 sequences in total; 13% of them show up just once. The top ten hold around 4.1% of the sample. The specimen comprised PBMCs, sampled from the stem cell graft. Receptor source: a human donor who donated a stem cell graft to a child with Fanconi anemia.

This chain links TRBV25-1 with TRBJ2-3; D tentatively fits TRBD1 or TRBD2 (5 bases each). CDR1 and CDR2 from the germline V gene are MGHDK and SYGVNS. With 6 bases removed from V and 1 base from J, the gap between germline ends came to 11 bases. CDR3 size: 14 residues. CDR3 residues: CASRGVGGTDTQYF. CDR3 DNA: TGTGCCAGCAGGGGGGTAGGGGGCACAGATACGCAGTATTTT.

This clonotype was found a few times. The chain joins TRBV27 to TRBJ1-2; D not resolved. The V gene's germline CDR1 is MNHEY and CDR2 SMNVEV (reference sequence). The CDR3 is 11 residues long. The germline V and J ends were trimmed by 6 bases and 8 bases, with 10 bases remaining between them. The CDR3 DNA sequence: TGTGCCAGCAGGAATATGATCGGCTACACCTTC. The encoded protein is CASRNMIGYTF.

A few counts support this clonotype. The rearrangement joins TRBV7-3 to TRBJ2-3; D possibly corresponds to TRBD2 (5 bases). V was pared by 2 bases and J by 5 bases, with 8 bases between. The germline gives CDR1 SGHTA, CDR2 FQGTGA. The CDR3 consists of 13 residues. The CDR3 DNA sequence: TGTGCCAGCAGCTTACTAGAGGGAGATACGCAGTATTTT. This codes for CASSLLEGDTQYF.

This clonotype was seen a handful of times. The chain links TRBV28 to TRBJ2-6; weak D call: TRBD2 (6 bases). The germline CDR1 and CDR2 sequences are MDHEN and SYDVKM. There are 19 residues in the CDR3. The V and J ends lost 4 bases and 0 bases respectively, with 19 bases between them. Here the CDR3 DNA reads TGTGCCAGCAGTTCCATAATCACCCGGGAGTTCTCTGGGGCCAACGTCCTGACTTTC. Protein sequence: CASSSIITREFSGANVLTF.

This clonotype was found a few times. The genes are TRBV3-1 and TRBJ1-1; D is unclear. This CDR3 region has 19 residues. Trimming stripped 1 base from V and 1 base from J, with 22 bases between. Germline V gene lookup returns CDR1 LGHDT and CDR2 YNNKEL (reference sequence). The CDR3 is CASSQVVSGVIKGNTEAFF. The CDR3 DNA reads TGTGCCAGCAGCCAAGTGGTTTCCGGGGTGATTAAGGGGAACACTGAAGCTTTCTTT. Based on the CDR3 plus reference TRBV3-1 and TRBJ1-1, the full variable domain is DTAVSQTPKYLVTQMGNDKSIKCEQNLGHDTMYWYKQDSKKFLKIMFSYNNKELIINETVPNRFSPKSPDKAHLNLHINSLELGDSAVYFCASSQVVSGVIKGNTEAFFGQGTRLTVV.

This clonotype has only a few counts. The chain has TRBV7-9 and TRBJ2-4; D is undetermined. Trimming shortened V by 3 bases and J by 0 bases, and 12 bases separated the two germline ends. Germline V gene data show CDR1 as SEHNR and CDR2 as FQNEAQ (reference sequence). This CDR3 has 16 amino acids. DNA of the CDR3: TGTGCCAGCAGCTTTACACTGGATTTAGCCAAAAACATTCAGTACTTC. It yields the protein CASSFTLDLAKNIQYF.

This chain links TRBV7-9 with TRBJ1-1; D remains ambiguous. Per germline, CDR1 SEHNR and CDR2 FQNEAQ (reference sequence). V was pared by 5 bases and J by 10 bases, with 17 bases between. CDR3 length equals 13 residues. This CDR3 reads CASSPDPDPRAFF. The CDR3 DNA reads TGTGCCAGCAGCCCGGACCCGGACCCGAGAGCTTTCTTT.

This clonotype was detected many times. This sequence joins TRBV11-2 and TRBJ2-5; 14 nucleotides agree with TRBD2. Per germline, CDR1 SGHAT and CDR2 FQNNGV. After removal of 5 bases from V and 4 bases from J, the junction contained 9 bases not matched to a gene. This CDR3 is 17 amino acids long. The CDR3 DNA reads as TGTGCCAGCAGCCCCGGGACTAGCGGGGGAATGGGAGAGACCCAGTACTTC. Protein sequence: CASSPGTSGGMGETQYF.

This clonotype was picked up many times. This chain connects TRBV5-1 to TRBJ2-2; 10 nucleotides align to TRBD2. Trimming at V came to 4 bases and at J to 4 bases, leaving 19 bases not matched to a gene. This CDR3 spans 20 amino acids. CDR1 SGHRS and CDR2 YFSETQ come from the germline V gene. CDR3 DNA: TGCGCCAGCAGCAAACAGCGCGCTAGCGGGGGCCAAGGGAGCACCGGGGAGCTGTTTTTT. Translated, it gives CASSKQRASGGQGSTGELFF.

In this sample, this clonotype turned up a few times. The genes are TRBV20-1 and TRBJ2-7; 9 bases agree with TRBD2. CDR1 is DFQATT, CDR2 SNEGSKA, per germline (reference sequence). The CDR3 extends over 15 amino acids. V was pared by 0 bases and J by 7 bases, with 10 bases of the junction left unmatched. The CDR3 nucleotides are TGCAGTGCTAGAGATCCCCTAGCGGGGAGGGGGGAGCAGTACTTC. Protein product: CSARDPLAGRGEQYF.

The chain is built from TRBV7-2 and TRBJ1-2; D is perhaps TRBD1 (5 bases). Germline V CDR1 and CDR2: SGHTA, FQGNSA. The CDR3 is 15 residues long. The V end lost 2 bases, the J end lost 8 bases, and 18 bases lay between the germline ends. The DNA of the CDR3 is TGTGCCAGCAGCTTAAGCAGGGAAGCGGGTGGAGGCTACACCTTC. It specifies CASSLSREAGGGYTF.

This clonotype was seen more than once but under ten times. CDR3 sequence: CASSSPTGTGVAPLHF. For the CDR3, the DNA is TGTGCCAGCAGCTCCCCAACCGGGACAGGGGTTGCACCCCTCCACTTT. The genes are TRBV4-2 and TRBJ1-6, with TRBD1 matching 10 bases. The germline CDR1 and CDR2 sequences are LGHNA and YNFKEQ. The V gene end was trimmed by 5 bases and the J gene end by 11 bases; junction bases not matched to a gene: 12. The CDR3 spans 16 residues.

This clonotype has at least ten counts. Written as DNA, the CDR3 is TGTGCCAGCAGTTTAAGTAACCAAGGCCGTCATGAGCAGTTCTTC. Translation gives CASSLSNQGRHEQFF. V and J are TRBV12-3 or TRBV12-4 and TRBJ2-1; the D is unclear. Trimming took off 2 bases at V and 8 bases at J, with 16 bases between the two ends. The CDR3 has 15 residues.

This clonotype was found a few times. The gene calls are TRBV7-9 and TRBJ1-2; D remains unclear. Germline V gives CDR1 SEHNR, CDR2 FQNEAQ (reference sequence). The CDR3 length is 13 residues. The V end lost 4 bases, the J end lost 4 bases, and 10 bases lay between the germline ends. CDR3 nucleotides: TGTGCCAGCAGCTCACAGCCCCTCTATGGCTACACCTTC. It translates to CASSSQPLYGYTF.

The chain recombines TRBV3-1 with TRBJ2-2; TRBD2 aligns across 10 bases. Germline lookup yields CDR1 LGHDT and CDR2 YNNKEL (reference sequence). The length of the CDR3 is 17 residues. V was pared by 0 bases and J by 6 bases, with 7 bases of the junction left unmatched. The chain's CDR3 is CASSQDVGLAGAGELFF. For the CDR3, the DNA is TGTGCCAGCAGCCAAGATGTCGGTCTAGCGGGGGCCGGGGAGCTGTTTTTT.

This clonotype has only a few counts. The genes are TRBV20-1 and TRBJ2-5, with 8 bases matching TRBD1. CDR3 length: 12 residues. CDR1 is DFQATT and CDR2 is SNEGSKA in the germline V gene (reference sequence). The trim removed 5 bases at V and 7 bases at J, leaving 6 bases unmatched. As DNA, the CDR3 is TGCAGTGCTTCCCCAGGGGGCCGGACCCAGTACTTC. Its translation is CSASPGGRTQYF.

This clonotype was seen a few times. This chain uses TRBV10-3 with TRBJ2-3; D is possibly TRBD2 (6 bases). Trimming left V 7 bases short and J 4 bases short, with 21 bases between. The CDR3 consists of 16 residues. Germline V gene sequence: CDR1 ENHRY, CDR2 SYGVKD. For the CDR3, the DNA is TGTGCCATCAACTTGCTTCCCGGGACTGCGTCAGATACGCAGTATTTT. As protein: CAINLLPGTASDTQYF.

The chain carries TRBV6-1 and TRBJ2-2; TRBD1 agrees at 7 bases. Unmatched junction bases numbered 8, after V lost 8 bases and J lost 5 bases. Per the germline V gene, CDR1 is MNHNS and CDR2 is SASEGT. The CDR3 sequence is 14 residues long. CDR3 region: CASFQGVGTGELFF. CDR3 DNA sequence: TGTGCCAGCTTCCAGGGGGTTGGTACCGGGGAGCTGTTTTTT.

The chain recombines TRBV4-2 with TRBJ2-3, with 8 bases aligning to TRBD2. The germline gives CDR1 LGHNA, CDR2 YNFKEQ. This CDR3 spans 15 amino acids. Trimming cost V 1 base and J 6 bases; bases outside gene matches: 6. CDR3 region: CASSQGGSGEDTQYF. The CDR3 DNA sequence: TGTGCCAGCAGCCAAGGGGGTAGCGGGGAGGATACGCAGTATTTT.

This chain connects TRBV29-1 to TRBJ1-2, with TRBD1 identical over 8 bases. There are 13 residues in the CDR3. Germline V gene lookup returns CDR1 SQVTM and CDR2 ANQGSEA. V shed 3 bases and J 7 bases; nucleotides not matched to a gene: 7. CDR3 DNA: TGCAGCGTTGAGTGGCAGGGGGCGAGTGGCTACACCTTC. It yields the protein CSVEWQGASGYTF.

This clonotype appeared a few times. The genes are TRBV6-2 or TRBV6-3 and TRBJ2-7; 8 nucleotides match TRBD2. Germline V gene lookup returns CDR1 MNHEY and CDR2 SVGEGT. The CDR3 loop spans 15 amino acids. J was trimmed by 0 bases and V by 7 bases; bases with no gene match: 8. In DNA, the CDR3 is TGTGCCAGCACCCCGCGGGGGGCCACCTCCTACGAGCAGTACTTC. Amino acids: CASTPRGATSYEQYF.

Written as DNA, the CDR3 is TGCGCCAGCAGCCAAGAGAGGGACCGGGAGCTGTTTTTT. This gives the protein CASSQERDRELFF. The chain combines TRBV4-3 with TRBJ2-2; D assignment may be TRBD1 or TRBD2 (5 bases each). The germline V gene has CDR1 LGHNA and CDR2 YSLEER. CDR3 length equals 13 residues. Trimming removed 0 bases at V and 9 bases at J, with 8 bases between.

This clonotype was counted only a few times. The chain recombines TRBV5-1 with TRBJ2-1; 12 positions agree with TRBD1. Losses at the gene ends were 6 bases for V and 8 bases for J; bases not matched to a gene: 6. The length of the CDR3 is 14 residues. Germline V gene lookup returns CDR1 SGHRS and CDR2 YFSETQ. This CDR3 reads CASKGTGGLDEQFF. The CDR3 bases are TGCGCCAGCAAGGGGACAGGGGGCTTGGATGAGCAGTTCTTC.

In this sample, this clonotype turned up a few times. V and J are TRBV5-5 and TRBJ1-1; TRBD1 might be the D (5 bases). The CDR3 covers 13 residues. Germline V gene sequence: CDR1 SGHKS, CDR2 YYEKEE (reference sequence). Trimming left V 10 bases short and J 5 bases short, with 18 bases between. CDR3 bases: TGTGCCGGGGGAGCACCGGGGGGAACTGAAGCTTTCTTT. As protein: CAGGAPGGTEAFF.

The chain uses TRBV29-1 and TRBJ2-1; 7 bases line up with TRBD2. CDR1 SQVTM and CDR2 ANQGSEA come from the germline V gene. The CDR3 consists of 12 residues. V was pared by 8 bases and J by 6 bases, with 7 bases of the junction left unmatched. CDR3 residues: CSTVRGVNEQFF. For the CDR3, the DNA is TGCAGCACCGTTCGGGGGGTCAATGAGCAGTTCTTC.

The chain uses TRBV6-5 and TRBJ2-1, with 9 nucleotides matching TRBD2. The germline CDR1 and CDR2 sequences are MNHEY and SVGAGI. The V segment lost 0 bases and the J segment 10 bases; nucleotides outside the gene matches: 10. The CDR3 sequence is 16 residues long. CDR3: CASSYSKPSGEAEQFF. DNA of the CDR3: TGTGCCAGCAGTTACTCGAAGCCTAGCGGGGAGGCGGAGCAGTTCTTC.

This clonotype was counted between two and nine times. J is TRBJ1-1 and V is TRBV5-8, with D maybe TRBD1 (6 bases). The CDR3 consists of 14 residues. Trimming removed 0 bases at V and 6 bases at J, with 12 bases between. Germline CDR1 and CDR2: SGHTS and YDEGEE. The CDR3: CASSLGLGGPEAFF. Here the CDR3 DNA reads TGTGCCAGCAGCTTGGGGTTGGGGGGCCCTGAAGCTTTCTTT.